This is a list of T cell receptor beta chains from one sample in a study of metastatic and nonmetastatic thyroid tumors. TCRdb re-clonotyped the PCR reads through MiXCR. The sample yields roughly 40,000 clones, approximately 15% seen once. The sample taken for sequencing was blood. These receptor sequences come from a female donor with papillary thyroid cancer or a benign thyroid nodule (not recorded which). Some clones in this sample may be carry-over from other donors' samples. Both conserved end residues are part of each CDR3. D genes are given only for firm matches. Where a row states a size, it is once, few, many or the class of an expanded clone; other rows omit it.

clone_size	v_call	d_call	j_call	cdr3_nt	cdr3_aa
large	TRBV6-1	.	TRBJ1-6	TGTGCCAGCAGTGAGGCGGGAGGGCCAGGGCCTTCCTATTCACCCCTCCACTTT	CASSEAGGPGPSYSPLHF
many	TRBV19	.	TRBJ1-2	TGTGCCAGTAGTACGACCTTGAACTATGGCTACACCTTC	CASSTTLNYGYTF
many	TRBV5-1	.	TRBJ2-7	TGCGCCAGCAGCTTTAAGGGAGACTACGAGCAGTACTTC	CASSFKGDYEQYF
many	TRBV6-4	TRBD2	TRBJ2-1	TGTGCCAGCAGTGACTCACTAGCGGGAGGGAATGAGCAGTTCTTC	CASSDSLAGGNEQFF
medium-sized	TRBV30	.	TRBJ2-7	TGTGCCTGGAGTGGGGAGCGAGAGCAGTACTTC	CAWSGEREQYF
many	TRBV7-3	.	TRBJ1-1	TGTGCCAGCAGCCCCGGGGGGCGTTCTGGTGCTTTCTTT	CASSPGGRSGAFF
many	TRBV11-2	.	TRBJ2-4	TGTGCCAGCAGCTTAGGAGATTTTACAGGGCCAGCCAAAAACATTCAGTACTTC	CASSLGDFTGPAKNIQYF
few	TRBV12-3/TRBV12-4	TRBD1	TRBJ1-1	TGTGCCAGCACCCCAGGGGGGGGGACTGAAGCTTTCTTT	CASTPGGGTEAFF
medium-sized	TRBV2	TRBD1	TRBJ2-7	TGTGCCAGCAGGAGGGACAGGCTCACCTACGAGCAGTACTTC	CASRRDRLTYEQYF
many	TRBV6-4	.	TRBJ2-3	TGTGCCAGCAGTGAGGCCAGCGGGAGCACAGATACGCAGTATTTT	CASSEASGSTDTQYF
.	TRBV7-8	TRBD2	TRBJ2-2	TGTGCCATCAGCCTAGCTAGCGGGGGTTCCACCGGGGAGCTGTTTTTT	CAISLASGGSTGELFF
few	TRBV6-2/TRBV6-3	.	TRBJ1-1	TGCGCCAGCAGTTACTGTTTTAAAGTGAACACTGAAGCTTTCTTT	CASSYCFKVNTEAFF
.	TRBV2	TRBD1	TRBJ1-5	TGTGCCAGCAGTACCAGACAGGGGGTCAATCAACCCCAGCATTTT	CASSTRQGVNQPQHF
.	TRBV12-3/TRBV12-4	TRBD1	TRBJ2-7	TGTGCCAGCAGCCGAGACAGGGCCACGGCCTACGAGCAGTACTTC	CASSRDRATAYEQYF
once	TRBV20-1	TRBD1	TRBJ2-7	TGCAGTGCTAGAATCCCCATTAGACAGGGCACCTACGAGCAGTACTTC	CSARIPIRQGTYEQYF
medium-sized	TRBV11-2	.	TRBJ1-1	TGTGCCAGCAGCTCAGACCAGGGAGCGAACACTGAAGCTTTCTTT	CASSSDQGANTEAFF
many	TRBV19	TRBD2	TRBJ2-1	TGTGCCAGTAGCCTAGCGGGGGGGCTGAATGAGCAGTTCTTC	CASSLAGGLNEQFF
many	TRBV3-1	TRBD1	TRBJ1-1	TGTGCCAGCAGCCAAGGGAGGACAGGGGGCACTGAAGCTTTCTTT	CASSQGRTGGTEAFF
.	TRBV30	.	TRBJ1-1	TGTGCCTGGTTACCCAGGGGTGGAGACACTGAAGCTTTCTTT	CAWLPRGGDTEAFF
.	TRBV6-2/TRBV6-3	TRBD2	TRBJ2-1	TGTGCCAGCAGTCTTCTAGCGGGAGGGCCGGAAGGCGGAACAAATGAGCAGTTCTTC	CASSLLAGGPEGGTNEQFF
.	TRBV25-1	.	TRBJ2-7	TGTGCCAGCAGCTTTGGATTCTGGGAGCAGTACTTC	CASSFGFWEQYF
many	TRBV20-1	.	TRBJ1-5	TGCAGTGCTTATGCTGACAGCCCAAATCAGCCCCAGCATTTT	CSAYADSPNQPQHF
.	TRBV7-3	.	TRBJ2-2	TGTGCCGGGGTCGTGTCGAGAGACACCGGGGAGCTGTTTTTT	CAGVVSRDTGELFF
few	TRBV6-1	.	TRBJ2-3	TGTGCCAGCAGTGAGAATACTGATACGCAGTATTTT	CASSENTDTQYF